What follows are 14 T cell receptor beta chains derived from one specimen sequenced in a study of beta chain features in type 1 diabetes. All of the isolated RNA was reverse transcribed, so expressed TCRB transcripts were sequenced. Sequencing was performed with immunoSEQ multiplex PCR; in TCRdb, only in-frame clones are kept and a portion is missing. The repertoire holds about 180,000 clones, 7.8% seen once, with about 1% in the top ten. Findings and limits, study-wide: Across all four CD4+ subsets, people with type 1 diabetes showed modestly shorter TCRB CDR3s.

Their specific antigens are unknown. The specimen sequenced was central memory CD4+ T cells from blood. The receptor set was obtained from a woman aged 40 to 50 with type 1 diabetes.

This clone was counted only a few times. The genes are TRBV6-6 and TRBJ1-6; TRBD1 aligns across 9 bases. The trim removed 7 bases at V and 4 bases at J, leaving 5 bases unmatched. Per germline, CDR1 MNHNY and CDR2 SVGAGI (reference sequence). The CDR3 contains 15 residues. The DNA for the CDR3 is TGTGCCAGCAACCCGGGACAGGGATATAATTCACCCCTCCACTTT. Translation: CASNPGQGYNSPLHF.

CDR3 DNA sequence: TGTGCCAGCTCCGACCCTGGGAGGGGCACCGGGGAGCTGTTTTTT. It yields the protein CASSDPGRGTGELFF. The chain is built from TRBV5-6 and TRBJ2-2; 7 nucleotides line up with TRBD2. The ends lost 7 bases at V and 4 bases at J; junction bases unmatched: 10. The CDR3 loop spans 15 amino acids. Germline CDR1 reads SGHDT; CDR2 reads YYEEEE. Complete variable domain (other parts from reference TRBV5-6 and TRBJ2-2): DAGVTQSPTHLIKTRGQQVTLRCSPKSGHDTVSWYQQALGQGPQFIFQYYEEEERQRGNFPDRFSGHQFPNYSSELNVNALLLGDSALYLCASSDPGRGTGELFFGEGSRLTVL.

This clone was found a few times. This chain links TRBV28 with TRBJ1-1; D might be TRBD1 (5 bases). Germline assignment: CDR1 MDHEN and CDR2 SYDVKM. The CDR3 loop spans 13 amino acids. Trimming left V 6 bases short and J 3 bases short, with 11 bases between. The CDR3 DNA follows: TGTGCCAGCAGGATACAGGCGGACACTGAAGCTTTCTTT. Translated: CASRIQADTEAFF.

This sequence joins TRBV7-2 and TRBJ2-1, with D hard to call. This CDR3 spans 12 amino acids. The germline gives CDR1 SGHTA, CDR2 FQGNSA. V lost 6 bases and J lost 9, with 12 bases in between. CDR3 bases: TGTGCCAGCAGTTCCGTCCTTTTTGAGCAGTTCTTC. This translates into CASSSVLFEQFF.

This clone was recorded a few times. The chain combines TRBV4-2 with TRBJ2-6; D is perhaps TRBD1 (6 bases). CDR1 and CDR2 from the germline V gene are LGHNA and YNFKEQ. The CDR3 is 16 residues long. Trimming stripped 2 bases from V and 4 bases from J, with 12 bases between. The CDR3, as DNA: TGTGCCAGCAGCCAAACCACAGGGCGAGGGGCCAACGTCCTGACTTTC. Translated: CASSQTTGRGANVLTF.

The gene calls are TRBV7-9 and TRBJ2-1; D might be TRBD2 (6 bases). The germline V gene encodes CDR1 SEHNR and CDR2 FQNEAQ (reference sequence). V was shortened by 4 bases and J by 7 bases, with 14 bases between the two germline ends. CDR3 length: 14 amino acids. CDR3 in DNA: TGTGCCAGCAGCTCCCGGGACTTACTGAATGAGCAGTTCTTC. As protein: CASSSRDLLNEQFF.

In this sample, this clone turned up many times. This chain joins TRBV13 and TRBJ2-3; 9 positions agree with TRBD1. Trimming cost V 5 bases and J 2 bases; bases outside gene matches: 5. The length of the CDR3 is 15 residues. Germline V gene lookup returns CDR1 PRHDT and CDR2 FYEKMQ (reference sequence). The CDR3 DNA reads TGTGCCAGCAGCCAAGGACAGGGGATCACAGATACGCAGTATTTT. Translation gives CASSQGQGITDTQYF. The whole variable domain, filled in from reference TRBV13 and TRBJ2-3, reads AAGVIQSPRHLIKEKRETATLKCYPIPRHDTVYWYQQGPGQDPQFLISFYEKMQSDKGSIPDRFSAQQFSDYHSELNMSSLELGDSALYFCASSQGQGITDTQYFGPGTRLTVL.

This clone was counted only a few times. CDR3 DNA: TGTGCCAGCTTCCTCGGTGGTACTGAAGCTTTCTTT. Amino acid sequence: CASFLGGTEAFF. V is TRBV18 and J is TRBJ1-1, with no clear D. The CDR3 spans 12 residues. Germline-derived CDR1 and CDR2 are KGHSH and LQKENI. V was shortened by 7 bases and J by 5 bases, with 11 bases between the two germline ends.

This clone was observed a handful of times. The genes are TRBV5-1 and TRBJ2-7, with D perhaps TRBD2 (6 bases). CDR1 and CDR2 from the germline V gene are SGHRS and YFSETQ. The CDR3 extends over 15 amino acids. V shed 4 bases and J shed 6 bases, with 20 bases lying between them. CDR3 coding DNA: TGCGCCAGCAGCGAGACCGGGACTGGGGCGGGCGAGCAGTACTTC. Residues: CASSETGTGAGEQYF. Supplemented by reference TRBV5-1 and TRBJ2-7, the full variable domain reads KAGVTQTPRYLIKTRGQQVTLSCSPISGHRSVSWYQQTPGQGLQFLFEYFSETQRNKGNFPGRFSGRQFSNSRSEMNVSTLELGDSALYLCASSETGTGAGEQYFGPGTRLTVT.

The V gene is TRBV6-5, the J gene TRBJ2-6; the match to TRBD2 covers 7 bases. Germline CDR1 MNHEY, CDR2 SVGAGI. The CDR3 runs to 16 residues. J was trimmed by 4 bases and V by 0 bases; bases with no gene match: 3. This CDR3 is CASSYSGGTGANVLTF. Written as DNA, the CDR3 is TGTGCCAGCAGTTACTCCGGGGGGACCGGGGCCAACGTCCTGACTTTC.

This clone has more than one count but fewer than ten. The chain recombines TRBV28 with TRBJ1-2, with D tentatively TRBD1 (5 bases). The CDR3 is made up of 12 amino acids. Germline CDR1 and CDR2: MDHEN and SYDVKM. V lost 2 bases and J lost 7, with 8 bases in between. In nucleotides, the CDR3 is TGTGCCAGCAGTTTAGCAGGGTTTGGCTACACCTTC. Translation: CASSLAGFGYTF.

The J gene is TRBJ1-2, the V gene TRBV6-5, with 8 nucleotides matching TRBD1. The CDR3 covers 14 residues. After removal of 6 bases from V and 4 bases from J, the junction contained 7 bases not matched to a gene. Per the germline V gene, CDR1 is MNHEY and CDR2 is SVGAGI. The CDR3 loop reads CASSSQGAGYGYTF. CDR3 coding DNA: TGTGCCAGCAGCTCTCAGGGGGCAGGCTATGGCTACACCTTC.

The table lists this clone with a few counts. The V call is TRBV9, the J call TRBJ2-6; possibly TRBD2 for D (6 bases). The V gene's germline CDR1 is SGDLS and CDR2 YYNGEE. This CDR3 has 18 residues. Trimming took 7 bases from V and 0 from J, leaving 20 bases between them. DNA of the CDR3: TGTGCCAGCTCTCATAGTGGAGGGAGGTTCTCTGGGGCCAACGTCCTGACTTTC. It specifies CASSHSGGRFSGANVLTF. The full variable domain, rest sourced from reference TRBV9 and TRBJ2-6, is DSGVTQTPKHLITATGQRVTLRCSPRSGDLSVYWYQQSLDQGLQFLIQYYNGEERAKGNILERFSAQQFPDLHSELNLSSLELGDSALYFCASSHSGGRFSGANVLTFGAGSRLTVL.

This clone has more than one count but fewer than ten. V usage is TRBV6-5 and J usage is TRBJ2-3; a possible D gene is TRBD2 (5 bases). The CDR3 covers 14 residues. CDR1 is MNHEY and CDR2 is SVGAGI in the germline V gene. V was trimmed by 2 bases and J by 7 bases, leaving 13 bases between them. The CDR3 DNA reads TGTGCCAGCAGTTACAGGATCGAGGGTTATACGCAGTATTTT. It translates to CASSYRIEGYTQYF.